The clone carrying this TCR beta chain has more than one count but fewer than ten. V gave up 0 bases and J gave up 5 bases; unmatched junction bases: 4. CDR3 length equals 17 residues. The germline V gene encodes CDR1 SGHTA and CDR2 FQGNSA. The source of the sample is a study of T-cell memory formation after mild COVID-19. TCRdb reprocessed the 5' RACE reads with MiXCR, giving one entry per CDR3 protein. The sample consists of about 440,000 distinct CDR3 sequences, around 20% of them appearing once. This receptor was taken from an adult woman who had mild COVID-19 (a few samples of this study predate the infection). Cell type and time point are not known. The sequenced sample consisted of PBMCs or a T cell subset sorted from them (not recorded which). The V call is TRBV7-2, the J call TRBJ2-2, with 12 bases aligning to TRBD1. CDR3 in amino acids: CASSLAGQGAVTGELFF. The CDR3 DNA reads TGTGCCAGCAGCTTAGCGGGACAGGGGGCGGTGACCGGGGAGCTGTTTTTT.